The 29 T cell receptor beta chains below come from one sample, sequenced in a study of blood T cells in healthy people across ages. A J-beta primer mix and a sample-barcoded 5' primer were used in a second PCR of about 6 to 12 cycles. In TCRdb, the 5' RACE reads were re-called with MiXCR into one record per CDR3 protein. The sample carries 1.5 million to 2 million distinct CDR3 sequences, 28% recorded once. Sequencing was carried out using blood. The receptors were gathered from a woman aged 30 to 39 in good health.

This clonotype was observed many times. The chain links TRBV6-5 to TRBJ2-1; tentatively, D is TRBD1 or TRBD2 (6 bases each). V shed 1 base and J shed 6 bases, with 10 bases lying between them. CDR1 MNHEY and CDR2 SVGAGI come from the germline V gene. This CDR3 comprises 14 residues. The CDR3 spells CASSYFWGANEQFF. The CDR3 region has the DNA TGTGCCAGCAGTTACTTTTGGGGGGCCAATGAGCAGTTCTTC.

This clonotype came up many times. This chain links TRBV7-3 with TRBJ2-1; TRBD2 agrees at 8 bases. Germline loops: CDR1 SGHTA, CDR2 FQGTGA. Trimming cost V 6 bases and J 7 bases; bases outside gene matches: 11. The CDR3 runs 15 residues. CDR3 nucleotide sequence: TGTGCCAGCAGTCCTGGGACTAGTGGGTGGAATGAGCAGTTCTTC. This encodes CASSPGTSGWNEQFF.

The sample holds one count of this clonotype. A much larger clone lies one base from this, so it may be a read error. The genes are TRBV10-3 and TRBJ2-7; TRBD1 agrees at 9 bases. The end of the DNA is better explained by TRBJ2-5, so the J call may be wrong. The germline CDR1 and CDR2 sequences are ENHRY and SYGVKD. The length of the CDR3 is 20 residues. This CDR3 is CAISESSTGTGTAPRETQYF. The CDR3 nucleotides are TGTGCCATCAGTGAGTCTTCGACCGGGACAGGGACCGCACCCCGAGAGACCCAGTACTTC.

This clonotype was observed many times. The chain carries TRBV18 and TRBJ2-5; D gene uncertain. CDR1 is KGHSH, CDR2 LQKENI, per germline. This CDR3 is 15 amino acids long. V was shortened by 3 bases and J by 1 base, with 12 bases between the two germline ends. As DNA, the CDR3 is TGTGCCAGCTCACCGTCACACCCGGTCCAAGAGACCCAGTACTTC. Translated, it gives CASSPSHPVQETQYF.

This chain links TRBV7-9 with TRBJ1-4; D gene ambiguous. V lost 5 bases and J 7 bases, leaving 14 bases between the germline ends. The CDR3 consists of 14 residues. Germline V lookup: CDR1 SEHNR, CDR2 FQNEAQ (reference sequence). CDR3 in DNA: TGTGCCAGCAGCCCGGCGGTTAGTGGTGAAAAACTGTTTTTT. It yields the protein CASSPAVSGEKLFF.

The chain carries TRBV7-8 and TRBJ2-3; 12 bases match TRBD2. The V gene's germline CDR1 is SGHVS and CDR2 FQNEAQ. The CDR3 runs 14 residues. Unmatched junction bases numbered 9, after V lost 7 bases and J lost 10 bases. The CDR3 bases are TGTGCCAGCACGACTAGCGGGAGAACCCCTCCGCAGTATTTT. Translated: CASTTSGRTPPQYF.

This clonotype was seen a handful of times. The rearrangement uses TRBV4-2 and TRBJ2-2; D not certain. Trimming pared 1 base from V and 7 bases from J, leaving 10 bases between. Looked up from germline, CDR1 is LGHNA and CDR2 is YNFKEQ. The CDR3 has 14 residues. The CDR3 loop is CASSQVDTGGELFF. CDR3 nucleotide sequence: TGTGCCAGCAGCCAAGTTGATACCGGCGGGGAGCTGTTTTTT.

This chain uses TRBV3-1 with TRBJ2-7, with D possibly being TRBD2 (6 bases). The CDR3 length is 13 residues. The V end was cut by 7 bases, the J end by 7 bases, with 17 bases between. Germline-derived CDR1 and CDR2 are LGHDT and YNNKEL (reference sequence). The CDR3: CASNGTGRWEQYF. The CDR3, as DNA: TGTGCCAGCAACGGGACTGGGCGTTGGGAGCAGTACTTC.

In its sample, this clonotype was seen a few times. The chain employs TRBV11-2 and TRBJ2-5, with 11 bases that match TRBD2. Germline V CDR1 and CDR2: SGHAT, FQNNGV. The CDR3 covers 20 residues. The J segment lost 4 bases and the V segment lost 5 bases, leaving 21 bases of the junction unmatched. The CDR3 region is CASSTPPGGLAGQRGETQYF. In nucleotides, the CDR3 is TGTGCCAGCAGCACCCCCCCCGGTGGACTAGCGGGCCAACGGGGAGAGACCCAGTACTTC.

The chain links TRBV18 to TRBJ1-1, with D maybe TRBD1 (6 bases). CDR1 and CDR2 from the germline V gene are KGHSH and LQKENI. V was clipped by 0 bases and J by 3 bases, with 8 bases between them. The CDR3 loop spans 14 amino acids. CDR3 sequence: CASSPPDSYTEAFF. The CDR3 DNA reads as TGTGCCAGCTCACCACCGGACAGCTACACTGAAGCTTTCTTT.

J is TRBJ1-1 and V is TRBV20-1, with D perhaps matching TRBD1 (5 bases). V was pared by 1 base and J by 5 bases, with 14 bases between. The CDR3 has 14 residues. The germline V gene has CDR1 DFQATT and CDR2 SNEGSKA (reference sequence). CDR3 protein: CSARVGASRTEAFF. The CDR3 nucleotides read TGCAGTGCTAGAGTAGGGGCCTCGAGGACTGAAGCTTTCTTT.

This clonotype was picked up a small number of times. The V and J genes are TRBV6-6 and TRBJ1-4; no reliable D call. V lost 3 bases and J lost 7, with 12 bases in between. The CDR3 consists of 14 residues. Germline lookup yields CDR1 MNHNY and CDR2 SVGAGI (reference sequence). The CDR3 DNA reads TGTGCCAGCAGTTATGGATCTAGAGGTGAAAAACTGTTTTTT. Translation gives CASSYGSRGEKLFF.

A word on this clonotype: At one boundary the junction diverges from the germline segment, which might be a read error. The chain carries TRBV7-9 and TRBJ2-1; D is undetermined. The CDR3 totals 14 residues. CDR1 is SEHNR, CDR2 FQNEAQ, per germline (reference sequence). The CDR3 protein is CVSSFSQVGNEQFF. The CDR3, as DNA: TGTGTCAGCAGCTTCAGTCAGGTTGGGAATGAGCAGTTCTTC.

The V and J genes are TRBV19 and TRBJ1-2, with D hard to call. Germline loops: CDR1 LNHDA, CDR2 SQIVND (reference sequence). The V gene lost 7 bases and the J gene lost 5 bases, with 14 bases spanning the gap. The length of the CDR3 is 13 residues. CDR3 DNA sequence: TGTGCCAGTATGAAGGAGTACCCGTATGGCTACACCTTC. Translating gives CASMKEYPYGYTF.

This chain connects TRBV7-2 to TRBJ2-3, with D hard to call. Germline CDR1 reads SGHTA; CDR2 reads FQGNSA. V lost 1 base and J lost 6, with 11 bases in between. The CDR3 is made up of 14 amino acids. CDR3 in DNA: TGTGCCAGCAGCTTAGGGATGTCAGCTGATACGCAGTATTTT. Amino acids: CASSLGMSADTQYF.

This clonotype came up many times. The V call is TRBV29-1, the J call TRBJ2-1; D not resolved. CDR1 is SQVTM and CDR2 is ANQGSEA in the germline V gene. Trimming shortened V by 4 bases and J by 2 bases, and 0 bases separated the two germline ends. The CDR3 loop spans 10 amino acids. CDR3 nucleotide sequence: TGCAGCGTTGCCTACAATGAGCAGTTCTTC. It is translated as CSVAYNEQFF.

This chain uses TRBV7-9 with TRBJ1-1, with 10 nucleotides matching TRBD1. CDR1 is SEHNR, CDR2 FQNEAQ, per germline (reference sequence). J was trimmed by 8 bases and V by 5 bases; bases with no gene match: 8. The CDR3 length is 14 residues. The CDR3 spells CASSPDRDRGEAFF. CDR3 sequence (DNA): TGTGCCAGCAGCCCTGACCGGGACAGGGGAGAAGCTTTCTTT.

This clonotype was counted between two and nine times. The chain has TRBV6-6 and TRBJ2-7; 11 nucleotides align to TRBD2. The CDR3 extends over 16 amino acids. The ends lost 4 bases at V and 6 bases at J; junction bases unmatched: 11. In germline, CDR1 is MNHNY, CDR2 SVGAGI (reference sequence). CDR3 region: CASSSLPTSGKAEQYF. CDR3 nucleotides: TGTGCCAGCAGTTCTCTCCCGACTAGCGGGAAGGCCGAGCAGTACTTC.

There are many counts of this clonotype. V and J are TRBV30 and TRBJ1-5; no definite D call. The CDR3 is 13 amino acids. V lost 2 bases and J 2 bases, leaving 7 bases between the germline ends. Per germline, CDR1 GTSNPN and CDR2 SVGIG (reference sequence). CDR3 region: CAWSRQGNQPQHF. Written as DNA, the CDR3 is TGTGCCTGGAGTCGCCAGGGCAATCAGCCCCAGCATTTT.

The V call is TRBV20-1, the J call TRBJ2-6, with TRBD2 matching 13 bases. CDR3 length: 16 amino acids. Per germline, CDR1 DFQATT and CDR2 SNEGSKA (reference sequence). The trim removed 6 bases at V and 8 bases at J, leaving 10 bases unmatched. The CDR3 protein is CSAMGLAGPGTNVLTF. Written as DNA, the CDR3 is TGCAGTGCCATGGGACTAGCGGGACCCGGGACCAACGTCCTGACTTTC.

The chain links TRBV28 to TRBJ2-7, with D perhaps matching TRBD1 (5 bases). There are 15 residues in the CDR3. Germline loops: CDR1 MDHEN, CDR2 SYDVKM. Trimming removed 2 bases from V and 1 base from J, with 12 bases in between. CDR3 sequence (DNA): TGTGCCAGCAGTTTAAGGCCGACAGAGTCCTACGAGCAGTACTTC. This translates into CASSLRPTESYEQYF.

This chain connects TRBV18 to TRBJ2-3; possibly TRBD1 or TRBD2 for D (5 bases each). The CDR3 extends over 14 amino acids. Germline V gene data show CDR1 as KGHSH and CDR2 as LQKENI. The ends were cut back, 8 bases at V and 6 bases at J, with 18 bases in the middle. The CDR3 sequence is CASSGTFGRDTQYF. The CDR3 DNA reads TGTGCCAGCAGTGGGACCTTTGGCCGGGATACGCAGTATTTT.

The rearrangement uses TRBV12-3 or TRBV12-4 and TRBJ1-2, with TRBD1 as a possible D gene (5 bases). The CDR3 has 21 amino acids. V was pared by 2 bases and J by 8 bases, with 36 bases between. The CDR3 sequence: CASSLPEARKRDSTPEEGYTF. The CDR3 DNA reads TGTGCCAGCAGTTTACCCGAGGCGAGAAAAAGGGACTCTACTCCTGAGGAAGGCTACACCTTC.

The chain recombines TRBV7-9 with TRBJ2-5, with TRBD2 as a possible D gene (6 bases). Trimming removed 11 bases from V and 2 bases from J, with 18 bases in between. The CDR3 loop spans 14 amino acids. Germline CDR1 and CDR2: SEHNR and FQNEAQ (reference sequence). The CDR3 DNA reads as TGTGCCTGCTCCCCTGGGAGGAATCAAGAGACCCAGTACTTC. It is translated as CACSPGRNQETQYF.

This clonotype was counted ten times or more. The gene calls are TRBV5-1 and TRBJ2-3; D might be TRBD2 (5 bases). CDR1 SGHRS and CDR2 YFSETQ come from the germline V gene. This CDR3 contains 13 residues. The V end was cut by 4 bases, the J end by 6 bases, with 12 bases between. The DNA of the CDR3 is TGCGCCAGCAGCGGCCTAGCAACGGATACGCAGTATTTT. Amino acids: CASSGLATDTQYF.

This clonotype was seen ten or more times. This rearrangement joins TRBV7-6 to TRBJ2-7; D call uncertain. The V end was cut by 5 bases, the J end by 2 bases, with 10 bases between. This CDR3 contains 13 residues. Germline V gene sequence: CDR1 SGHVS, CDR2 FNYEAQ. The CDR3 sequence is CASSPPATYEQYF. DNA for the CDR3: TGTGCCAGCAGCCCTCCTGCAACCTACGAGCAGTACTTC. The complete variable domain, with remaining parts taken from reference TRBV7-6 and TRBJ2-7, reads GAGVSQSPRYKVTKRGQDVALRCDPISGHVSLYWYRQALGQGPEFLTYFNYEAQQDKSGLPNDRFSAERPEGSISTLTIQRTEQRDSAMYRCASSPPATYEQYFGPGTRLTVT.

J is TRBJ2-3 and V is TRBV20-1; 7 bases agree with TRBD2. Trimming cost V 7 bases and J 3 bases; bases outside gene matches: 13. CDR3 length: 15 amino acids. Germline values: CDR1 DFQATT, CDR2 SNEGSKA (reference sequence). This CDR3 reads CSGWASGRRTDTQYF. In DNA, the CDR3 is TGCAGTGGATGGGCTAGCGGTAGGAGGACAGATACGCAGTATTTT.

This clonotype was picked up a small number of times. The chain couples TRBV12-5 to TRBJ2-7; D may be TRBD2 (6 bases). Looked up from germline, CDR1 is LGHNT and CDR2 is FRNRAP. Trimming pared 1 base from V and 0 bases from J, leaving 10 bases between. The CDR3 has 15 residues. CDR3 protein: CASGLGEAFSYEQYF. The CDR3 DNA reads TGTGCTAGTGGTTTGGGGGAGGCCTTCTCCTACGAGCAGTACTTC. The full variable domain, with the rest looked up from reference TRBV12-5 and TRBJ2-7, is DARVTQTPRHKVTEMGQEVTMRCQPILGHNTVFWYRQTMMQGLELLAYFRNRAPLDDSGMPKDRFSAEMPDATLATLKIQPSEPRDSAVYFCASGLGEAFSYEQYFGPGTRLTVT.

Notes on this clonotype: Sequence at one end of the junction differs from germline and may be a read error. This chain connects TRBV6-5 to TRBJ2-7; D possibly uses TRBD1 or TRBD2 (6 bases each). Per germline, CDR1 MNHEY and CDR2 SVGAGI. The CDR3 is 13 residues long. The CDR3: CAGSSQGGGEQYF. The CDR3 DNA follows: TGTGCCGGCAGTTCACAGGGAGGAGGCGAGCAGTACTTC.